Described below is a single T cell receptor (beta chain) sequence and its context. Sequencing was performed with immunoSEQ multiplex PCR; in TCRdb, only in-frame clones are kept and a portion is missing. The data show 45,000 to 55,000 clones, roughly 80% seen once. The sample comes from a study of OX40 agonist ivuxolimab in advanced cancers. Study-level information: Three dose-escalation patients had partial responses: one with hepatocellular carcinoma and two with cutaneous melanoma.

Germline assignment: CDR1 SGHKS and CDR2 YYEKEE (reference sequence). The CDR3 has 16 amino acids. Trimming pared 0 bases from V and 2 bases from J, leaving 13 bases between. Sequenced material: CD4+ or CD8+ T cells sorted from blood, taken in a trial of the OX40 agonist ivuxolimab. The receptor was isolated from an adult with an advanced solid tumor such as melanoma, head and neck, liver or kidney cancer. The chain couples TRBV5-5 to TRBJ2-3, with D uncertain. In nucleotides, the CDR3 is TGTGCCAGCAGCTTGGGTCCCGAGACGTACACAGATACGCAGTATTTT. Translated: CASSLGPETYTDTQYF.